This TCR beta chain was observed in a study of T-cell memory formation after mild COVID-19 (dated by TCRdb to about 2021). With respect to the entire study: TCR sequence clusters from the two donors were largely donor specific. T-cell clones expanding and contracting after mild COVID-19 in a couple of donors were tracked by longitudinal TCRalpha and TCRbeta repertoire sequencing. Two young, previously healthy adult volunteers made up the cohort, one male and one female. Paper-wide results and their limitations: The study covered only two mild cases, and larger cohorts including severe cases with pre-infection samples were considered necessary. SARS-CoV-2 specificity of the second-wave clones peaking on day 37 was not confirmed. Contracting CD4+ clones turned up mainly in the CM and EM memory subsets, whereas EMRA was where CD8+ clones were enriched. Clones contracting from day 15 to 85 had balanced CD4/CD8 phenotypes, while a second wave expanding from day 15 to 37 was biased towards CD4+. Some responding clones were detected in pre-infection memory, which suggested that pre-existing cross-reactive memory T cells had joined the SARS-CoV-2 response.

Sequencing relied on an Illumina NovaSeq 6000. Using 5'RACE with constant-segment primers, TCRalpha and TCRbeta cDNA libraries were constructed, with sample barcodes and unique molecular identifiers added in the process. Trizol reagent was used to extract RNA from every sample. Libraries were amplified in two PCR steps, with a second sample barcode and Illumina TruSeq adapters added in the second step. Libraries were sequenced on an Illumina NovaSeq with 2 x 150 bp paired-end reads. The authors processed their data as follows. Demultiplexing of reads and collapsing into UMI-guided consensus sequences were performed with migec v1.2.7. Using mixcr v2.1.11, UMI consensuses were aligned to TRA and TRB V and J templates and then assembled into clonotypes. Expanded or contracted clonotypes were those called significant by both edgeR and NoisET, with noise models trained on biological replicates. For edgeR calls, a false discovery rate-adjusted p below 0.01 and a log2 fold-change threshold of 1 were applied. As an exploratory analysis of dynamics, max-normalized trajectories of the 1000 most abundant clonotypes were examined by PCA with hierarchical clustering. The CD4 or CD8 phenotype of responding clones was assigned using the separately sequenced CD4+ and CD8+ repertoires. Using fastp at Q25 and MiXCR, TCRdb reprocessed the public reads and kept productive beta chains. Rows with one shared CDR3 protein collapse into an entry with the most common genes and DNA. Clone size and V and J calls follow TCRdb, not the original study. Within this sample are 300,000 to 400,000 distinct CDR3 sequences, with more than 15% of them counted one time only. The ten largest clonotypes hold about 20% of the sample.

As concerns this clonotype: Its recognized antigen is unknown. Base quality data are lacking; no much larger clone is found one base away.

Ficoll-Paque density gradient centrifugation was used to isolate PBMCs. Per the germline V gene, SGHTA is the CDR1 and FQGNSA is the CDR2. V loses 1 base, J loses 0 bases, and the germline ends lie 7 bases apart. Reading from cysteine to phenylalanine, the CDR3 counts 15 amino acids. The sequence is cut down to CDR3 DNA, 45 bases in frame from base 1. The specimen was PBMCs or a T cell subset sorted from them (not recorded which). The sequence links TRBV7-2 to TRBJ2-1; no D gene can be assigned with confidence. This TCR was sampled from a man aged 18 to 35 who had mild COVID-19 (a few samples of this study predate the infection). The sample titles of this study are shuffled in the database, so cell type and time point are left out; the donor was told from shared clones. The DNA sequence is TGTGCCAGCAGCTTAGGACCGACCTCCTACAATGAGCAGTTCTTC. Its protein is CASSLGPTSYNEQFF. The entire variable domain, with the stretches around the CDR3 drawn from the reference TRBV7-2 and TRBJ2-1 proteins, is GAGVSQSPSNKVTEKGKDVELRCDPISGHTALYWYRQSLGQGLEFLIYFQGNSAPDKSGLPSDRFSAERTGGSVSTLTIQRTQQEDSAVYLCASSLGPTSYNEQFFGPGTRLTVL.